Presented here are 16 T cell receptor beta chains from one specimen sequenced in a study of blood T cell repertoires in COVID-19. Here immunoSEQ multiplex PCR was the method, and the copy in TCRdb shows in-frame clones only, minus some. Of roughly 150,000 clones in the sample, over 80% were seen once. The specimen was PBMCs or T cells enriched from blood (not recorded which). These receptors were obtained from a man between 65 and 85 years old who had been exposed to COVID-19.

V and J are TRBV21-1 and TRBJ1-5; the table's TRBD1 call for D was not verified on the DNA. TRBV21-1 is an annotated pseudogene. The CDR3 loop spans 21 amino acids. The CDR3: CASSNPGTGGPRIYSNQPQHF. DNA of the CDR3: TGTGCCAGCAGCAACCCCGGGACAGGGGGCCCGAGGATCTATAGCAATCAGCCCCAGCATTTT.

This clone was picked up one time. Other DNA sequences in the same sample also yield this CDR3. The chain links TRBV5-1 to TRBJ2-3; perhaps TRBD2 as D (6 bases). The CDR3 totals 13 residues. V gave up 0 bases and J gave up 5 bases, with 7 bases separating them. The germline V gene encodes CDR1 SGHRS and CDR2 YFSETQ. CDR3 amino acids: CASSLAGEDTQYF. CDR3 in DNA: TGCGCCAGCAGCTTGGCGGGAGAAGATACGCAGTATTTT.

The J gene is TRBJ2-1, the V gene TRBV18; D unresolved. Between the trimmed V and J ends, which lost 3 bases and 4 bases, there was a span of 10 bases. Germline-derived CDR1 and CDR2 are KGHSH and LQKENI. The CDR3 totals 14 residues. Here the CDR3 reads CASSPGAAYNEQFF. The CDR3 DNA follows: TGTGCCAGCTCACCTGGCGCGGCTTACAATGAGCAGTTCTTC.

In its sample, this clone was seen once. The chain couples TRBV28 to TRBJ1-2; 7 bases match TRBD1. CDR3 length: 14 amino acids. The trim removed 7 bases at V and 4 bases at J, leaving 9 bases unmatched. Germline CDR1 is MDHEN and CDR2 is SYDVKM. The CDR3 here is CASTFRYRGYGYTF. The CDR3 region has the DNA TGTGCCAGCACCTTTAGATACAGGGGCTATGGCTACACCTTC.

The genes are TRBV7-2 and TRBJ2-6, with D hard to call. The CDR3 loop spans 15 amino acids. Germline V gives CDR1 SGHTA, CDR2 FQGNSA. Trimming took off 3 bases at V and 4 bases at J, with 10 bases between the two ends. The CDR3 region is CASSLIARGANVLTF. The CDR3 DNA sequence: TGTGCCAGCAGCTTGATCGCCAGGGGGGCCAACGTCCTGACTTTC.

CDR3 loop: CASSYPDSLMNTEAFF. CDR3 nucleotides: TGTGCCAGCAGCTACCCGGACAGCTTGATGAACACTGAAGCTTTCTTT. The rearrangement links TRBV7-9 to TRBJ1-1, with D possibly being TRBD1 (6 bases). CDR3 size: 16 residues. V shed 4 bases and J shed 0 bases, with 15 bases lying between them. Germline assignment: CDR1 SEHNR and CDR2 FQNEAQ (reference sequence). Variable domain in full (rest from reference TRBV7-9 and TRBJ1-1): DTGVSQNPRHKITKRGQNVTFRCDPISEHNRLYWYRQTLGQGPEFLTYFQNEAQLEKSRLLSDRFSAERPKGSFSTLEIQRTEQGDSAMYLCASSYPDSLMNTEAFFGQGTRLTVV.

V is TRBV19 and J is TRBJ1-1; TRBD1 matches at 8 bases. Germline loops: CDR1 LNHDA, CDR2 SQIVND (reference sequence). J was trimmed by 5 bases and V by 7 bases; bases with no gene match: 6. This CDR3 comprises 13 residues. CDR3 loop: CASTLNRGTEAFF. CDR3 nucleotides: TGTGCCAGTACCTTGAACAGGGGGACTGAAGCTTTCTTT.

The chain combines TRBV11-2 with TRBJ2-7; D not certain. The length of the CDR3 is 13 residues. Germline CDR1 SGHAT, CDR2 FQNNGV. The V gene lost 5 bases and the J gene lost 4 bases, with 12 bases spanning the gap. The CDR3 sequence is CASSPGIAYEQYF. The CDR3 bases are TGTGCCAGCAGCCCCGGCATAGCATACGAGCAGTACTTC. The variable domain in full, with the rest retrieved from reference TRBV11-2 and TRBJ2-7, is EAGVAQSPRYKIIEKRQSVAFWCNPISGHATLYWYQQILGQGPKLLIQFQNNGVVDDSQLPKDRFSAERLKGVDSTLKIQPAKLEDSAVYLCASSPGIAYEQYFGPGTRLTVT.

This rearrangement joins TRBV3-1 (or the pseudogene TRBV3-2) to TRBJ2-5; 11 positions agree with TRBD1. V lost 4 bases, J lost 2 bases, and 9 bases stayed unmatched. The germline V gene encodes CDR1 LGHDT and CDR2 YNNKEL (reference sequence). The length of the CDR3 is 17 residues. Here the CDR3 DNA reads TGTGCCAGCAGCCGATGGCGGGGACAGGGGGAACAAGAGACCCAGTACTTC. Protein sequence: CASSRWRGQGEQETQYF.

V and J are TRBV28 and TRBJ1-6; D possibly corresponds to TRBD1 (6 bases). V was trimmed by 6 bases and J by 7 bases, leaving 10 bases between them. Germline V lookup: CDR1 MDHEN, CDR2 SYDVKM. This CDR3 spans 13 amino acids. CDR3 in amino acids: CASRTTGNSPLHF. In DNA form, the CDR3 reads TGTGCCAGCAGGACCACAGGGAATTCACCCCTCCACTTT.

The CDR3 here is CASSPTGQKSSYNEQFF. The CDR3 nucleotides read TGCGCCAGCAGCCCAACAGGACAGAAGAGCTCCTACAATGAGCAGTTCTTC. The V and J genes are TRBV5-1 and TRBJ2-1; possible D gene TRBD1, 6 bases. The germline CDR1 and CDR2 sequences are SGHRS and YFSETQ. Trimming took off 4 bases at V and 0 bases at J, with 17 bases between the two ends. CDR3 length equals 17 residues.

V and J are TRBV5-1 and TRBJ2-3, with D perhaps TRBD1 (5 bases). The V and J ends lost 4 bases and 2 bases respectively, with 14 bases between them. The CDR3 runs to 15 residues. Germline lookup yields CDR1 SGHRS and CDR2 YFSETQ. The CDR3 loop reads CASSSQDSTTDTQYF. The CDR3 DNA is TGCGCCAGCAGCAGTCAAGACAGCACCACAGATACGCAGTATTTT.

This chain joins TRBV4-1 and TRBJ1-4; 7 positions match TRBD1. This CDR3 is 19 amino acids long. Losses at the gene ends were 3 bases for V and 0 bases for J; bases not matched to a gene: 13. Germline lookup yields CDR1 MGHRA and CDR2 YSYEKL. The DNA of the CDR3 is TGCGCCAGCAGCCAGGGGGCAGGGGGTTTTGGGACAACTAATGAAAAACTGTTTTTT. Translated, it gives CASSQGAGGFGTTNEKLFF.

This chain uses TRBV9 with TRBJ2-7; the D gene is possibly TRBD2 (6 bases). Trimming removed 4 bases from V and 5 bases from J, with 16 bases in between. CDR3 length: 14 residues. Germline V gene data show CDR1 as SGDLS and CDR2 as YYNGEE. CDR3 bases: TGTGCCAGCAGCACCAGGGACTCAGGGAACGAGCAGTACTTC. It specifies CASSTRDSGNEQYF.

The CDR3 sequence: CASSPLAGGFYEQYF. DNA of the CDR3: TGTGCCAGCAGCCCTCTAGCGGGAGGGTTTTACGAGCAGTACTTC. The chain has TRBV7-2 and TRBJ2-7; TRBD2 aligns across 12 bases. This CDR3 is 15 amino acids long. CDR1 SGHTA and CDR2 FQGNSA come from the germline V gene. The ends lost 5 bases at V and 4 bases at J; junction bases unmatched: 6.

V and J are TRBV12-1 and TRBJ1-5; the D call of TRBD1 is as the table states it, not checked on the DNA. TRBV12-1 corresponds to a pseudogene. This CDR3 comprises 16 residues. For the CDR3, the DNA is TGTGCCAGCAGCTCGCAGGGACAGGTTAGCAATCAGCCCCAGCATTTT. This encodes CASSSQGQVSNQPQHF.